These 15 T cell receptor beta chains came from one sample sequenced in a study of T-cell memory formation after mild COVID-19. TCRdb recomputed calls from the 5' RACE reads with MiXCR, one row per CDR3 protein. The sample records about 350,000 distinct CDR3 sequences, 20% to 25% being singletons. The sequenced material came from PBMCs or a T cell subset sorted from them (not recorded which). The source is a man between 18 and 29 years old who had mild COVID-19 (a few samples of this study predate the infection). Cell type and time point are not known.

This sequence joins TRBV20-1 and TRBJ1-1; possible D gene TRBD1, 5 bases. Germline loops: CDR1 DFQATT, CDR2 SNEGSKA (reference sequence). The CDR3 consists of 13 residues. Trimming took 5 bases from V and 10 from J, leaving 20 bases between them. CDR3 sequence reads: CSARRPGLRVAFF. The CDR3 DNA is TGCAGTGCTCGCCGCCCGGGGCTGCGCGTAGCTTTCTTT.

V is TRBV7-9 and J is TRBJ1-3, with D tentatively TRBD1 (6 bases). Trimming stripped 2 bases from V and 1 base from J, with 15 bases between. Germline V gene data show CDR1 as SEHNR and CDR2 as FQNEAQ (reference sequence). This CDR3 spans 17 amino acids. CDR3 bases: TGTGCCAGCAGCTTAAGGCGTCCACAGGGATCTGGAAACACCATATATTTT. Protein: CASSLRRPQGSGNTIYF.

This clonotype was seen only a few times. The chain joins TRBV6-5 to TRBJ2-3; 7 positions agree with TRBD2. The ends lost 2 bases at V and 3 bases at J; junction bases unmatched: 5. This CDR3 spans 15 amino acids. The germline V gene has CDR1 MNHEY and CDR2 SVGAGI. The CDR3 protein is CASSYQGLETDTQYF. The CDR3 DNA reads TGTGCCAGCAGTTACCAAGGACTAGAGACAGATACGCAGTATTTT.

This clonotype has just a few counts. V gene TRBV9 combines with J gene TRBJ2-7, with 11 bases identical to TRBD1. Germline V lookup: CDR1 SGDLS, CDR2 YYNGEE. V dropped 3 bases and J dropped 3; count of bases not matched to a gene: 5. The CDR3 loop spans 15 amino acids. CDR3 in DNA: TGTGCCAGCAGCGCCTTCGGGACAGGGGGCTACGAGCAGTACTTC. This gives the protein CASSAFGTGGYEQYF.

The sample holds a few counts of this clonotype. This sequence joins TRBV7-9 and TRBJ1-1; TRBD1 might be the D (6 bases). Trimming stripped 3 bases from V and 4 bases from J, with 9 bases between. CDR3 length: 13 amino acids. CDR1 is SEHNR and CDR2 is FQNEAQ in the germline V gene (reference sequence). CDR3 sequence: CASSFRGGTEAFF. In DNA form, the CDR3 reads TGTGCCAGCAGCTTCAGGGGAGGCACTGAAGCTTTCTTT.

This chain uses TRBV9 with TRBJ1-2, with 7 bases aligning to TRBD1. Trimming cost V 4 bases and J 8 bases; bases outside gene matches: 11. Germline-derived CDR1 and CDR2 are SGDLS and YYNGEE. The CDR3 sequence is 14 residues long. Here the CDR3 reads CASSPRTGPLGYTF. The CDR3, as DNA: TGTGCCAGCAGCCCCCGGACAGGTCCGTTGGGCTACACCTTC.

The chain carries TRBV21-1 and TRBJ2-7; the D call of TRBD1 is as the table states it, not checked on the DNA. TRBV21-1 is a documented pseudogene. CDR3 length: 14 amino acids. The CDR3 region is CASSNRVVLHEQYF. In nucleotides, the CDR3 is TGTGCCAGCAGCAACAGGGTGGTCCTGCACGAGCAGTACTTC.

This clonotype has a handful of counts. The CDR3 nucleotides read TGTGCCAGCAGTTCAGTCCCTTTGACAGCGTACTACGAGCAGTACTTC. Encoded protein: CASSSVPLTAYYEQYF. The chain is built from TRBV12-3 or TRBV12-4 and TRBJ2-7, with a possible D match to TRBD1 (5 bases). V was pared by 4 bases and J by 3 bases, with 19 bases between. The CDR3 consists of 16 residues.

In its sample, this clonotype was seen many times. This chain links TRBV12-3 or TRBV12-4 with TRBJ1-4, with D maybe TRBD1 (5 bases). Trimming removed 2 bases at V and 7 bases at J, with 14 bases between. The CDR3 totals 15 residues. CDR3 residues: CASSLISGGREKLFF. The CDR3 nucleotides are TGTGCCAGCAGTTTAATCTCGGGGGGTCGTGAAAAACTGTTTTTT.

This clonotype was observed a few times. The V and J genes are TRBV10-3 and TRBJ2-2, with D perhaps matching TRBD1 (5 bases). Trimming shortened V by 4 bases and J by 1 base, and 7 bases separated the two germline ends. This CDR3 spans 14 amino acids. Germline-derived CDR1 and CDR2 are ENHRY and SYGVKD. CDR3 residues: CAISGQGNTGELFF. The DNA of the CDR3 is TGTGCCATCAGTGGGCAGGGGAACACCGGGGAGCTGTTTTTT.

The chain is built from TRBV6-2 or TRBV6-3 and TRBJ2-1, with D uncertain. The V gene's germline CDR1 is MNHEY and CDR2 SVGEGT. The V end lost 1 base, the J end lost 0 bases, and 10 bases lay between the germline ends. The length of the CDR3 is 16 residues. CDR3 DNA sequence: TGTGCCAGCAGTTACTTACGGAACTCCTCCTACAATGAGCAGTTCTTC. Protein: CASSYLRNSSYNEQFF.

The table lists this clonotype with a few counts. The chain is built from TRBV6-2 or TRBV6-3 and TRBJ1-1; D unresolved. The germline V gene encodes CDR1 MNHEY and CDR2 SVGEGT. Between the trimmed V and J ends, which lost 7 bases and 10 bases, there was a span of 13 bases. This CDR3 has 11 residues. The CDR3 is CASTSSAGAFF. The CDR3 nucleotides are TGTGCCAGCACCTCATCGGCGGGAGCTTTCTTT.

The table lists this clonotype with a few counts. This sequence joins TRBV5-1 and TRBJ1-4, with unresolved D. Germline CDR1 reads SGHRS; CDR2 reads YFSETQ. CDR3 length equals 15 residues. Trimming shortened V by 0 bases and J by 7 bases, and 13 bases separated the two germline ends. The CDR3 region is CASSLGRGPGEKLFF. DNA for the CDR3: TGCGCCAGCAGCTTGGGTCGTGGGCCTGGTGAAAAACTGTTTTTT.

This clonotype was seen only a few times. This chain joins TRBV24-1 and TRBJ1-2; D possibly corresponds to TRBD1 (6 bases). The CDR3 consists of 12 residues. Per the germline V gene, CDR1 is KGHDR and CDR2 is SFDVKD. Between the trimmed V and J ends, which lost 9 bases and 2 bases, there was a span of 9 bases. CDR3 coding DNA: TGTGCCACCTCCACAGGGAACTATGGCTACACCTTC. Encoded protein: CATSTGNYGYTF.

V is TRBV5-5 and J is TRBJ1-1; a possible D gene is TRBD1 (5 bases). CDR1 and CDR2 (germline): SGHKS, YYEKEE (reference sequence). With 5 bases removed from V and 4 bases from J, the gap between germline ends came to 18 bases. The CDR3 covers 15 residues. CDR3 nucleotides: TGTGCCAGCAGTTATGGCCCGACTGGGGGCACTGAAGCTTTCTTT. The encoded protein is CASSYGPTGGTEAFF.